Following are 7 T cell receptor beta chains from one sample sequenced in a study of blood T cell repertoires in COVID-19. Clones were read by immunoSEQ multiplex PCR, and TCRdb kept only the in-frame ones, dropping some. Here the sample spans approximately 180,000 clones, 88% being singletons. Source material: peripheral blood. The origin of the receptors is a human donor in a cohort sampled during active COVID-19.

The J gene is TRBJ2-7, the V gene TRBV7-8; D perhaps matches TRBD2 (5 bases). Trimming stripped 2 bases from V and 8 bases from J, with 19 bases between. This CDR3 is built from 15 residues. Germline V gene sequence: CDR1 SGHVS, CDR2 FQNEAQ. CDR3 nucleotides: TGTGCCAGCAGCTTACGGACTGAGGGTAAATACAAGCAGTACTTC. This encodes CASSLRTEGKYKQYF.

The chain joins TRBV28 to TRBJ2-2; tentatively, D is TRBD1 (5 bases). CDR1 and CDR2 (germline): MDHEN, SYDVKM. V gave up 5 bases and J gave up 7 bases, with 11 bases separating them. This CDR3 has 13 residues. The CDR3 is CASSPGPGGELFF. CDR3 in DNA: TGTGCCAGCAGTCCAGGGCCCGGCGGGGAGCTGTTTTTT.

The chain is built from TRBV28 and TRBJ2-2; 7 bases are a match to TRBD2. CDR3 length: 15 residues. V lost 3 bases to trimming and J lost 2 bases; unmatched junction nucleotides: 3. CDR1 is MDHEN and CDR2 is SYDVKM in the germline V gene. Written as DNA, the CDR3 is TGTGCCAGCAGTTTGGGAGGGGAAAACACCGGGGAGCTGTTTTTT. Encoded protein: CASSLGGENTGELFF.

The chain has TRBV19 and TRBJ2-7; TRBD1 might be the D (6 bases). Between the trimmed V and J ends, which lost 6 bases and 3 bases, there was a span of 27 bases. Per the germline V gene, CDR1 is LNHDA and CDR2 is SQIVND (reference sequence). The CDR3 length is 18 residues. In DNA form, the CDR3 reads TGTGCCAGTAGCACAGCGACAGGTACCGGGACCTTCGGCTACGAGCAGTACTTC. This encodes CASSTATGTGTFGYEQYF.

V is TRBV11-2 and J is TRBJ2-1; TRBD2 agrees at 11 bases. With 0 bases clipped from V and 2 bases from J, the junction kept 3 bases outside the gene matches. The CDR3 consists of 17 residues. The V gene's germline CDR1 is SGHAT and CDR2 FQNNGV. CDR3 in amino acids: CASSLEVSGGAYNEQFF. CDR3 bases: TGTGCCAGCAGCTTAGAGGTTAGCGGGGGGGCCTACAATGAGCAGTTCTTC.

V usage is TRBV6-5 and J usage is TRBJ1-2; 8 bases map to TRBD1. The length of the CDR3 is 14 residues. In germline, CDR1 is MNHEY, CDR2 SVGAGI. V lost 7 bases to trimming and J lost 5 bases; unmatched junction nucleotides: 9. The CDR3, as DNA: TGTGCCAGCACAGGGCAGGGGGCCTGGTATGGCTACACCTTC. This sequence encodes CASTGQGAWYGYTF.

The chain is built from TRBV2 and TRBJ2-7, with 10 bases identical to TRBD1. The V segment lost 8 bases and the J segment 4 bases; nucleotides outside the gene matches: 5. There are 13 residues in the CDR3. Germline V gene lookup returns CDR1 SNHLY and CDR2 FYNNEI. In nucleotides, the CDR3 is TGTGCCAGCGCCGGACAGGGGGGGTACGAGCAGTACTTC. Translation gives CASAGQGGYEQYF.